This entry lists 29 T cell receptor beta chains sequenced from one sample in a study of blood T cell repertoires in COVID-19. TCRdb's table, derived via immunoSEQ multiplex PCR, lists solely in-frame clones and lacks some. The table records roughly 40,000 clones, over 70% of them present only once. Sequenced input: peripheral blood. The receptors originated from a woman in her 70s with acute or convalescent COVID-19.

This clone came up once. This chain links TRBV19 with TRBJ2-2; 12 nucleotides line up with TRBD1. Germline CDR1 LNHDA, CDR2 SQIVND (reference sequence). After removal of 5 bases from V and 7 bases from J, the junction contained 5 bases not matched to a gene. The CDR3 is made up of 15 amino acids. CDR3 nucleotides: TGTGCCAGTAGTGAAGGGACAGGGGGCGGCGGGGAGCTGTTTTTT. It encodes CASSEGTGGGGELFF.

This clone was observed a single time. The chain carries TRBV7-6 and TRBJ2-1; 7 bases map to TRBD1. Trimming cost V 1 base and J 5 bases; bases outside gene matches: 2. Germline V gives CDR1 SGHVS, CDR2 FNYEAQ. The length of the CDR3 is 14 residues. In nucleotides, the CDR3 is TGTGCCAGCAGCTTAGGGACAGGACACAATGAGCAGTTCTTC. This encodes CASSLGTGHNEQFF. Full variable domain (remainder filled in from reference TRBV7-6 and TRBJ2-1): GAGVSQSPRYKVTKRGQDVALRCDPISGHVSLYWYRQALGQGPEFLTYFNYEAQQDKSGLPNDRFSAERPEGSISTLTIQRTEQRDSAMYRCASSLGTGHNEQFFGPGTRLTVL.

V and J are TRBV7-2 and TRBJ2-2; D is unclear. The CDR3 has 14 amino acids. Looked up from germline, CDR1 is SGHTA and CDR2 is FQGNSA. Trimming left V 3 bases short and J 8 bases short, with 13 bases between. CDR3 in DNA: TGTGCCAGCAGCTTCGCCTCAACCGAGGGGGAGCTGTTTTTT. Translating gives CASSFASTEGELFF.

As for this clone: One end of the junction varies from germline; a read error may be responsible. V usage is TRBV27 and J usage is TRBJ2-5, with 14 bases that match TRBD2. The germline CDR1 and CDR2 sequences are MNHEY and SMNVEV (reference sequence). The CDR3 covers 14 residues. DNA of the CDR3: TGTGCCAGTGGGACTAGCGGGAGCCAAGGGACCCAGTACTTC. Translating it yields CASGTSGSQGTQYF.

About this clone itself: One end of the junction is discordant with germline, which a read error may explain. V and J are TRBV11-2 and TRBJ1-1, with TRBD1 as a possible D gene (6 bases). Germline values: CDR1 SGHAT, CDR2 FQNNGV. The CDR3 runs to 16 residues. The CDR3 spells CASSLGLGLGDTEAFF. DNA of the CDR3: TGTGCCAGCAGCTTAGGGCTCGGGCTGGGGGACACTGAGGCTTTCTTT.

The chain links TRBV24-1 to TRBJ2-3; TRBD2 aligns across 11 bases. CDR3 length: 16 amino acids. CDR1 is KGHDR, CDR2 SFDVKD, per germline. J gave up 0 bases and V 5 bases, and 3 bases lay outside the gene matches. The CDR3 sequence: CATSGIAGGSTDTQYF. Here the CDR3 DNA reads TGTGCCACCAGTGGTATAGCGGGGGGGAGCACAGATACGCAGTATTTT.

The V call is TRBV5-1, the J call TRBJ2-1; 7 bases are a match to TRBD2. CDR3 length equals 13 residues. Germline-derived CDR1 and CDR2 are SGHRS and YFSETQ. V lost 4 bases and J lost 8; bases outside the gene matches: 6. CDR3 sequence: CASSREGRDEQFF. The CDR3 DNA sequence: TGCGCCAGCAGCAGGGAGGGCCGGGATGAGCAGTTCTTC. Full variable domain (rest looked up from reference TRBV5-1 and TRBJ2-1): KAGVTQTPRYLIKTRGQQVTLSCSPISGHRSVSWYQQTPGQGLQFLFEYFSETQRNKGNFPGRFSGRQFSNSRSEMNVSTLELGDSALYLCASSREGRDEQFFGPGTRLTVL.

The chain recombines TRBV21-1 with TRBJ1-5. TRBV21-1 is a pseudogene locus. There are 16 residues in the CDR3. In nucleotides, the CDR3 is TGTGCCAGCAGGAAGAGGTGGGTTTATAGCAATCAGCCCCAGCATTTT. It is translated as CASRKRWVYSNQPQHF.

This clone was detected only a few times. J is TRBJ2-7 and V is TRBV3-1 (or the pseudogene TRBV3-2); TRBD2 is a possible D gene (5 bases). The CDR3 has 14 amino acids. Trimming took 4 bases from V and 6 from J, leaving 16 bases between them. The germline gives CDR1 LGHDT, CDR2 YNNKEL (reference sequence). CDR3 nucleotides: TGTGCCAGCAGCCTGGGAGTGGAATTGGCCGAGCAGTACGTC. Translation gives CASSLGVELAEQYV.

This chain joins TRBV5-6 and TRBJ1-1; a possible D gene is TRBD1 (6 bases). Looked up from germline, CDR1 is SGHDT and CDR2 is YYEEEE. The CDR3 is made up of 14 amino acids. Trimming removed 4 bases at V and 10 bases at J, with 20 bases between. The CDR3 DNA follows: TGTGCCAGCAGCGCGTACAGGTTTAGAGGGGGAGCTTTCTTT. Encoded protein: CASSAYRFRGGAFF.

The chain uses TRBV19 and TRBJ1-2; 9 bases fit TRBD1. Germline V CDR1 and CDR2: LNHDA, SQIVND (reference sequence). J gave up 0 bases and V 9 bases, and 11 bases lay outside the gene matches. CDR3 length: 16 amino acids. The DNA for the CDR3 is TGTGCCAGCACCCCGGACAGGGGAGGGTCTAACTATGGCTACACCTTC. It codes for CASTPDRGGSNYGYTF.

The gene calls are TRBV15 and TRBJ2-5; TRBD1 matches at 10 bases. V trimming: 7 bases; J trimming: 4 bases; junction bases outside the gene matches: 9. The length of the CDR3 is 15 residues. Per germline, CDR1 LNHNV and CDR2 YYDKDF (reference sequence). CDR3 loop: CATTPGQGLGETQYF. CDR3 nucleotides: TGTGCCACCACCCCGGGACAGGGGCTGGGAGAGACCCAGTACTTC.

DNA of the CDR3: TGTGCCAGTAGTATAGACCCGACAGCGAACACCGGGGAGCTGTTTTTT. Amino acids: CASSIDPTANTGELFF. This chain uses TRBV19 with TRBJ2-2, with D maybe TRBD1 (5 bases). The CDR3 contains 16 residues. The germline V and J ends were trimmed by 0 bases and 0 bases, with 8 bases remaining between them. Germline values: CDR1 LNHDA, CDR2 SQIVND (reference sequence).

The chain recombines TRBV10-2 with TRBJ2-1, with a possible D match to TRBD2 (5 bases). CDR3 length: 15 amino acids. Per germline, CDR1 WSHSY and CDR2 SAAADI. V lost 5 bases and J 0 bases, leaving 11 bases between the germline ends. The CDR3 sequence is CASSPSGGSYNEQFF. CDR3 coding DNA: TGCGCCAGCAGTCCCAGCGGAGGCTCCTACAATGAGCAGTTCTTC.

V and J are TRBV7-2 and TRBJ1-6, with D possibly TRBD1 on 5 matching bases. This CDR3 comprises 16 residues. The germline V gene encodes CDR1 SGHTA and CDR2 FQGNSA. V shed 1 base and J shed 0 bases, with 7 bases lying between them. CDR3 nucleotide sequence: TGTGCCAGCAGCTTAGGCCAGGGCTCCTATAATTCACCCCTCCACTTT. It encodes CASSLGQGSYNSPLHF.

The chain carries TRBV5-1 and TRBJ1-5, with D maybe TRBD1 (6 bases). Germline assignment: CDR1 SGHRS and CDR2 YFSETQ. CDR3 length: 15 residues. Trimming took 4 bases from V and 0 from J, leaving 11 bases between them. As DNA, the CDR3 is TGCGCCAGCAGCCCCGGGACACTTAGCAATCAGCCCCAGCATTTT. It specifies CASSPGTLSNQPQHF.

This chain links TRBV5-5 with TRBJ2-1, with a tentative D call TRBD2 (6 bases). Deletions cut 0 bases from V and 4 bases from J, with 11 bases between. This CDR3 is 15 amino acids long. Germline assignment: CDR1 SGHKS and CDR2 YYEKEE (reference sequence). The CDR3 DNA is TGTGCCAGCAGCTTGGGTGGGGCGGGGTACAATGAGCAGTTCTTC. Translated: CASSLGGAGYNEQFF.

This chain joins TRBV6-2 or TRBV6-3 and TRBJ1-1, with a weak D call TRBD1 (5 bases). The CDR3 contains 14 residues. CDR1 and CDR2 (germline): MNHEY, SVGEGT. Trimming removed 2 bases at V and 3 bases at J, with 10 bases between. In DNA form, the CDR3 reads TGTGCCAGCAGTTACGGTTGGGGGGACACTGAAGCTTTCTTT. Its translation is CASSYGWGDTEAFF.

The rearrangement joins TRBV4-3 to TRBJ1-5, with D possibly being TRBD1 (5 bases). This CDR3 is built from 14 residues. Trimming stripped 1 base from V and 7 bases from J, with 11 bases between. Per germline, CDR1 LGHNA and CDR2 YSLEER. In nucleotides, the CDR3 is TGCGCCAGCAGCCAAGTCAAGGGGTGGCAGCCCCAGCATTTT. Translating it yields CASSQVKGWQPQHF.

The V and J genes are TRBV19 and TRBJ1-1, with D tentatively TRBD1 (6 bases). Deletions cut 6 bases from V and 10 bases from J, with 24 bases between. Per the germline V gene, CDR1 is LNHDA and CDR2 is SQIVND (reference sequence). The length of the CDR3 is 15 residues. CDR3 DNA sequence: TGTGCCAGTAGGATCGATGACAGGCCCTTACAATCAGCTTTCTTT. Translation: CASRIDDRPLQSAFF. The variable domain in full, completed from reference TRBV19 and TRBJ1-1, reads DGGITQSPKYLFRKEGQNVTLSCEQNLNHDAMYWYRQDPGQGLRLIYYSQIVNDFQKGDIAEGYSVSREKKESFPLTVTSAQKNPTAFYLCASRIDDRPLQSAFFGQGTRLTVV.

The V call is TRBV19, the J call TRBJ1-1, with D possibly being TRBD1 (6 bases). V was trimmed by 1 base and J by 7 bases, leaving 10 bases between them. The CDR3 has 13 amino acids. Germline V CDR1 and CDR2: LNHDA, SQIVND (reference sequence). The CDR3 region is CASSIGGQFEAFF. In nucleotides, the CDR3 is TGTGCCAGTAGTATAGGGGGGCAGTTTGAAGCTTTCTTT.

This chain joins TRBV30 and TRBJ2-7, with TRBD1 matching over 7 bases. The CDR3 sequence is 14 residues long. CDR1 GTSNPN and CDR2 SVGIG come from the germline V gene (reference sequence). The V segment lost 2 bases and the J segment 0 bases; nucleotides outside the gene matches: 4. CDR3 sequence (DNA): TGTGCCTGGAGTCCCGGGACAGTCTCCTACGAGCAGTACGTC. As protein: CAWSPGTVSYEQYV.

V gene TRBV4-1 combines with J gene TRBJ1-5; TRBD1 aligns across 9 bases. With V trimmed by 5 bases and J by 6 bases, 2 bases remained unmatched. The CDR3 totals 13 residues. Looked up from germline, CDR1 is MGHRA and CDR2 is YSYEKL. The CDR3 region is CASSSDRGQPQHF. In DNA form, the CDR3 reads TGCGCCAGCAGCTCGGACAGGGGTCAGCCCCAGCATTTT.

The chain employs TRBV21-1 and TRBJ2-7; TRBD2, the table's D call, lacks a check against the DNA. TRBV21-1 is a pseudogene segment. CDR3 length: 17 amino acids. The CDR3 loop is CASSKLHSGKETYEQYV. The CDR3 coding sequence is TGTGCCAGCAGCAAACTTCATAGCGGGAAGGAAACCTACGAGCAGTACGTC.

The J gene is TRBJ2-1, the V gene TRBV28, with 11 nucleotides matching TRBD2. CDR3 length: 15 residues. The germline gives CDR1 MDHEN, CDR2 SYDVKM. Trimming at V came to 4 bases and at J to 6 bases, leaving 5 bases not matched to a gene. CDR3 in amino acids: CASSSILAGVNEQFF. CDR3 nucleotides: TGTGCCAGCAGTTCCATACTAGCGGGAGTCAATGAGCAGTTCTTC.

This chain links TRBV11-2 with TRBJ2-1, with D perhaps matching TRBD1 (6 bases). Germline values: CDR1 SGHAT, CDR2 FQNNGV. V was clipped by 1 base and J by 2 bases, with 9 bases between them. CDR3 length: 15 residues. The CDR3 DNA reads TGTGCCAGCAGCTTAGCAGGGGTAACCTACAATGAGCAGTTCTTC. This translates into CASSLAGVTYNEQFF.

This chain uses TRBV14 with TRBJ2-1, with D tentatively TRBD2 (6 bases). Looked up from germline, CDR1 is SGHDN and CDR2 is FVKESK. The CDR3 has 14 residues. V was clipped by 5 bases and J by 4 bases, with 12 bases between them. In nucleotides, the CDR3 is TGTGCCAGCAGCGAAGTAGCGGATTACAATGAGCAGTTCTTC. Translated: CASSEVADYNEQFF.

This rearrangement joins TRBV28 to TRBJ2-7; tentative D call: TRBD2 (5 bases). Trimming removed 4 bases from V and 4 bases from J, with 11 bases in between. This CDR3 region has 13 residues. CDR1 is MDHEN and CDR2 is SYDVKM in the germline V gene. The chain's CDR3 is CASSWIGGYEQYV. CDR3 nucleotide sequence: TGTGCCAGCAGTTGGATTGGCGGGTACGAGCAGTACGTC.

The gene calls are TRBV11-3 and TRBJ1-2, with a possible D match to TRBD1 (6 bases). Germline lookup yields CDR1 SGHNT and CDR2 YENEEA. The CDR3 is 13 amino acids. Trimming left V 4 bases short and J 8 bases short, with 14 bases between. DNA for the CDR3: TGTGCCAGCAGCTCACAGGGTAGCTCGGGCTACACCTTC. This encodes CASSSQGSSGYTF.